Listed below are T cell receptor beta chains from one sample, sequenced in a study of blood T cell repertoires in COVID-19. Only in-frame clones appear in the TCRdb table, and some are missing; sequencing was by immunoSEQ multiplex PCR. The profile covers nearly 25,000 clones, with about 86% appearing a single time and approximately 6.1% taken by the ten largest. Sequencing was performed on peripheral blood. Receptor source: a man between 65 and 80 years old with acute or convalescent COVID-19. CDR3s include the opening cysteine and the closing phenylalanine or tryptophan. D genes are given only for firm matches. Where a row states a size, it is once, few, many or the class of an expanded clone; other rows omit it.

d_gene	abundance	j_gene	v_gene	CDR3aa	CDR3nt
TRBD2	-	TRBJ2-3	TRBV5-1	CASSLGTSGVTDTQYF	TGCGCCAGCAGCTTGGGGACTAGCGGAGTCACAGATACGCAGTATTTT
TRBD1	-	TRBJ2-3	TRBV2	CASSEQGVGTDTQYF	TGTGCCAGCAGTGAACAGGGGGTAGGCACAGATACGCAGTATTTT
-	once	TRBJ2-7	TRBV5-5	CASSLSSGEQYF	TGTGCCAGCAGCTTGTCTTCGGGCGAGCAGTACTTC
TRBD1	-	TRBJ1-5	TRBV7-2	CASSLGGTGQPQHF	TGTGCCAGCAGCTTAGGAGGGACAGGCCAGCCCCAGCATTTT
-	-	TRBJ1-2	TRBV30	CAWSVGGAGNYGYTF	TGTGCCTGGAGTGTAGGGGGGGCTGGTAACTATGGCTACACCTTC
-	-	TRBJ2-3	TRBV9	CASGQGVRGTDTQYF	TGTGCCAGCGGACAAGGTGTCCGAGGCACAGATACGCAGTATTTT
TRBD1	-	TRBJ1-5	TRBV19	CASSPSTGGLQPQHF	TGTGCCAGTAGCCCATCGACAGGGGGCCTTCAGCCCCAGCATTTT
TRBD1	-	TRBJ1-2	TRBV9	CASSVVGQGGYTF	TGTGCCAGCAGCGTAGTGGGACAGGGAGGCTACACCTTC
-	-	TRBJ2-1	TRBV21-1	CASSKERRGGPYNEQFF	TGTGCCAGCAGCAAAGAAAGGAGGGGGGGCCCCTACAATGAGCAGTTCTTC
TRBD1	-	TRBJ1-5	TRBV11-2	CASSSRQGAQHF	TGTGCCAGCAGCTCCCGGCAGGGGGCCCAGCATTTT
-	-	TRBJ2-7	TRBV18	CASSQRTEAYEQYF	TGTGCCAGCTCACAAAGGACTGAGGCCTACGAGCAGTACTTC
TRBD2	-	TRBJ2-5	TRBV29-1	CSVELWGTSGRGETQYF	TGCAGCGTAGAGCTTTGGGGGACTAGCGGGAGGGGAGAGACCCAGTACTTC
-	once	TRBJ2-2	TRBV5-4	CASSLAQGTGELFF	TGTGCCAGCAGCTTGGCTCAGGGAACCGGGGAGCTGTTTTTT
TRBD1	-	TRBJ1-2	TRBV6-5	CASSYSRTGGGYGYTF	TGTGCCAGCAGTTACTCCCGTACAGGGGGCGGCTATGGCTACACCTTC
-	once	TRBJ1-1	TRBV2	CASSTYRVGTEAFF	TGTGCCAGCAGCACTTACAGGGTCGGCACTGAAGCTTTCTTT
TRBD1	few	TRBJ1-2	TRBV2	CASSGRDSFDGYTF	TGTGCCAGCAGCGGTCGGGACAGTTTTGATGGCTACACCTTC
-	-	TRBJ2-5	TRBV5-6	CASSSEGFVRETQYF	TGTGCCAGCAGTTCGGAGGGATTCGTCAGAGAGACCCAGTACTTC
-	-	TRBJ1-1	TRBV5-1	CASSAVGTEAFF	TGCGCCAGCAGCGCGGTGGGCACTGAAGCTTTCTTT
TRBD2	-	TRBJ2-5	TRBV7-3	CASSLTASGGKETQYF	TGTGCCAGCAGCTTAACTGCTAGCGGGGGAAAAGAGACCCAGTACTTC
-	few	TRBJ2-2	TRBV5-4	CASSLGNRNTGELFF	TGTGCCAGCAGCTTGGGAAACAGAAACACCGGGGAGCTGTTTTTT
-	once	TRBJ1-4	TRBV27	CASSLVGAPYEKLFF	TGTGCCAGCAGTTTGGTAGGGGCGCCTTATGAAAAACTGTTTTTT
TRBD1	-	TRBJ1-5	TRBV3-1/TRBV3-2	CASSSSTGDSNQPQHF	TGTGCCAGCAGCTCCTCGACAGGGGACAGCAATCAGCCCCAGCATTTT
TRBD1	-	TRBJ2-3	TRBV23-1	CARERRDRGTDTQYF	TGCGCCAGAGAACGAAGGGACAGGGGAACAGATACGCAGTATTTT
-	-	TRBJ2-3	TRBV4-3	CASSQDRHAHTDTQYF	TGCGCCAGCAGCCAAGATAGACACGCGCATACAGATACGCAGTATTTT
-	-	TRBJ2-1	TRBV19	CASTPGPFYNEQFF	TGTGCCAGTACCCCCGGTCCTTTCTACAATGAGCAGTTCTTC
-	-	TRBJ2-7	TRBV7-8	CASSLARSYEQYF	TGTGCCAGCAGCTTAGCGAGATCCTACGAGCAGTACTTC
-	-	TRBJ2-3	TRBV7-9	CASSFSVMEADTQYF	TGTGCCAGCAGCTTTAGCGTCATGGAAGCAGATACGCAGTATTTT
TRBD2	once	TRBJ2-1	TRBV7-9	CAIPAGGPYNEQFF	TGTGCCATCCCAGCGGGGGGGCCGTACAATGAGCAGTTCTTC
TRBD1	-	TRBJ2-3	TRBV4-3	CASSQDIPLTGAEDTQYF	TGCGCCAGCAGCCAAGATATCCCCTTGACAGGGGCGGAAGATACGCAGTATTTT
TRBD2	-	TRBJ2-3	TRBV24-1	CATSDPGFGSGSTDTQYF	TGTGCCACCAGTGATCCTGGATTCGGTAGCGGGAGTACAGATACGCAGTATTTT
-	-	TRBJ1-6	TRBV27	CASSLKTGWTNSPLHF	TGTGCCAGCAGTTTAAAAACAGGATGGACTAATTCACCCCTCCACTTT
-	-	TRBJ1-2	TRBV7-9	CASSQQGRSGGYTF	TGTGCCAGCAGCCAACAGGGAAGGTCTGGTGGCTACACCTTC
-	once	TRBJ2-7	TRBV7-2	CASVETYEQYF	TGTGCCAGCGTGGAGACCTACGAGCAGTACTTC
-	few	TRBJ2-7	TRBV12-3/TRBV12-4	CASSPLEGLEQYF	TGTGCCAGCAGTCCACTGGAGGGGCTGGAGCAGTACTTC
TRBD1	-	TRBJ1-1	TRBV19	CASSLRTGGGGTEAFF	TGTGCCAGTAGTTTACGGACAGGGGGAGGGGGTACTGAAGCTTTCTTT
-	few	TRBJ1-4	TRBV6-6	CASRGNGLFF	TGTGCCAGCAGGGGCAACGGACTGTTTTTT
-	-	TRBJ2-7	TRBV20-1	CSADGSYEQYF	TGCAGTGCTGACGGGTCCTACGAGCAGTACTTC
-	-	TRBJ2-7	TRBV21-1	CASSPGRTGEGGRIGYEQYF	TGTGCCAGCAGCCCCGGTAGGACAGGGGAAGGGGGGCGGATCGGCTACGAGCAGTACTTC
-	-	TRBJ2-2	TRBV10-1	CASSEVGQGPTGELFF	TGCGCCAGCAGTGAGGTGGGACAAGGACCCACCGGGGAGCTGTTTTTT
-	once	TRBJ1-2	TRBV19	CASTNRQANYGYTF	TGTGCCAGTACAAACAGGCAGGCTAACTATGGCTACACCTTC
-	-	TRBJ1-1	TRBV30	CAWSVRGLVIGVVRGGTEAFF	TGTGCCTGGAGTGTACGAGGATTAGTGATTGGGGTTGTTCGAGGGGGCACTGAAGCTTTCTTT
-	-	TRBJ1-3	TRBV3-1/TRBV3-2	CASSQDPGRAGNTIYF	TGTGCCAGCAGCCAAGATCCGGGCAGGGCAGGCAACACCATATATTTT
-	-	TRBJ1-3	TRBV19	CASEENGNTIYF	TGTGCCAGTGAGGAGAACGGAAACACCATATATTTT
TRBD1	-	TRBJ1-6	TRBV27	CASSPRTGANSPLHF	TGTGCCAGCAGTCCCCGGACAGGGGCTAATTCACCCCTCCACTTT
TRBD1	-	TRBJ2-5	TRBV5-4	CASSLVPGGKETQYF	TGTGCCAGCAGCTTGGTTCCAGGGGGAAAAGAGACCCAGTACTTC
-	-	TRBJ2-3	TRBV5-1	CASSPDSSTDTQYF	TGCGCCAGCAGCCCAGATTCTAGCACAGATACGCAGTATTTT
-	once	TRBJ1-4	TRBV12-5	CASGFGQTNEKLFF	TGTGCTAGTGGTTTCGGACAGACTAATGAAAAACTGTTTTTT
-	-	TRBJ2-3	TRBV5-1	CASSLDGTSTDTQYF	TGCGCCAGCAGCTTGGACGGGACTAGCACAGATACGCAGTATTTT
-	-	TRBJ1-2	TRBV27	CASSLARLPRGGYTF	TGTGCCAGCAGTTTAGCCCGACTCCCCAGGGGCGGCTACACCTTC
-	once	TRBJ2-3	TRBV5-1	CASSLSGVTDTQYF	TGCGCCAGCAGCTTGTCAGGGGTAACAGATACGCAGTATTTT
TRBD1	-	TRBJ2-7	TRBV2	CAGSGTGRNEQYF	TGTGCCGGATCGGGGACAGGGCGGAACGAGCAGTACTTC
TRBD1	-	TRBJ2-7	TRBV18	CASSPKQGYSYEQYF	TGTGCCAGCTCACCAAAACAGGGGTACTCCTACGAGCAGTACTTC
TRBD2	-	TRBJ2-7	TRBV18	CASSPSASGAYEQYF	TGTGCCAGCTCACCCTCGGCTAGCGGGGCCTACGAGCAGTACTTC
TRBD1	-	TRBJ1-2	TRBV19	CASSIQGDNYGYTF	TGTGCCAGTAGTATTCAGGGGGATAACTATGGCTACACCTTC
TRBD2	-	TRBJ2-2	TRBV4-3	CASSQDAWGLAGGGTGELFF	TGCGCCAGCAGCCAAGATGCATGGGGGCTAGCGGGAGGTGGGACCGGGGAGCTGTTTTTT
-	-	TRBJ1-4	TRBV11-2	CASSLNGQGREKLFF	TGTGCCAGCAGCTTAAATGGGCAGGGTAGAGAAAAACTGTTTTTT
-	-	TRBJ2-1	TRBV12-5	CASGLAFGTGSNEQFF	TGTGCTAGTGGTTTGGCCTTCGGGACTGGGTCCAATGAGCAGTTCTTC
-	-	TRBJ1-5	TRBV4-2	CASSQELTYSNQPQHF	TGTGCCAGCAGCCAAGAACTCACGTATAGCAATCAGCCCCAGCATTTT
-	-	TRBJ1-5	TRBV30	CAWSAESNQPQHF	TGTGCCTGGAGTGCGGAGAGCAATCAGCCCCAGCATTTT